Following are 2 T cell receptor beta chains from one sample sequenced in a study of blood T cells in healthy people across ages. Primers used in a second PCR of roughly 7 to 12 cycles were a sample-barcoded 5' primer and a J-beta primer mix. TCRdb independently ran MiXCR on the 5' RACE reads; one entry per CDR3 protein. The sample includes fewer than 2,000,000 distinct CDR3 sequences, more than 35% of them seen just once. Source material: blood. The source is a human donor in good health.

V and J are TRBV4-3 and TRBJ2-3, with D perhaps matching TRBD2 (5 bases). The CDR3 loop spans 15 amino acids. V was cut by 1 base and J by 2 bases, with 10 bases left in between. Germline V gene lookup returns CDR1 LGHNA and CDR2 YSLEER. For the CDR3, the DNA is TGCGCCAGCAGCCAAGTTATCGGGGACACAGATACGCAGTATTTT. Protein: CASSQVIGDTDTQYF.

The CDR3: CASSPFGVGYEQYF. CDR3 DNA: TGTGCCAGCTCACCATTCGGGGTCGGCTACGAGCAGTACTTC. This chain joins TRBV18 and TRBJ2-7, with D maybe TRBD2 (5 bases). Trimming pared 2 bases from V and 3 bases from J, leaving 11 bases between. Germline CDR1 is KGHSH and CDR2 is LQKENI. CDR3 length equals 14 residues.